This TCR beta chain was recorded in a study of blood T cell repertoires in COVID-19. Per the authors' pipeline: Scientists estimated how many nucleated cells there were by amplifying reference gene primers. Measured with immunoSEQ multiplex PCR; TCRdb has only the in-frame clones, and not every one. That table supplies the V and J calls and clone size; D and trimming were determined from the DNA. The top ten hold under 40% of the sample, which has more than 85,000 clones, 65% to 90% seen once. The clonotype was recovered from a man of 80 years or more with acute or convalescent COVID-19. Sequenced: peripheral blood.

This CDR3 reads CASSDVGRSYNEQFF. CDR3 bases: TGTGCCAGCAGTGACGTGGGCCGCTCCTACAATGAGCAGTTCTTC. This chain connects TRBV28 to TRBJ2-1; D remains ambiguous. The CDR3 runs to 15 residues. Trimming took 5 bases from V and 0 from J, leaving 11 bases between them. Per germline, CDR1 MDHEN and CDR2 SYDVKM.